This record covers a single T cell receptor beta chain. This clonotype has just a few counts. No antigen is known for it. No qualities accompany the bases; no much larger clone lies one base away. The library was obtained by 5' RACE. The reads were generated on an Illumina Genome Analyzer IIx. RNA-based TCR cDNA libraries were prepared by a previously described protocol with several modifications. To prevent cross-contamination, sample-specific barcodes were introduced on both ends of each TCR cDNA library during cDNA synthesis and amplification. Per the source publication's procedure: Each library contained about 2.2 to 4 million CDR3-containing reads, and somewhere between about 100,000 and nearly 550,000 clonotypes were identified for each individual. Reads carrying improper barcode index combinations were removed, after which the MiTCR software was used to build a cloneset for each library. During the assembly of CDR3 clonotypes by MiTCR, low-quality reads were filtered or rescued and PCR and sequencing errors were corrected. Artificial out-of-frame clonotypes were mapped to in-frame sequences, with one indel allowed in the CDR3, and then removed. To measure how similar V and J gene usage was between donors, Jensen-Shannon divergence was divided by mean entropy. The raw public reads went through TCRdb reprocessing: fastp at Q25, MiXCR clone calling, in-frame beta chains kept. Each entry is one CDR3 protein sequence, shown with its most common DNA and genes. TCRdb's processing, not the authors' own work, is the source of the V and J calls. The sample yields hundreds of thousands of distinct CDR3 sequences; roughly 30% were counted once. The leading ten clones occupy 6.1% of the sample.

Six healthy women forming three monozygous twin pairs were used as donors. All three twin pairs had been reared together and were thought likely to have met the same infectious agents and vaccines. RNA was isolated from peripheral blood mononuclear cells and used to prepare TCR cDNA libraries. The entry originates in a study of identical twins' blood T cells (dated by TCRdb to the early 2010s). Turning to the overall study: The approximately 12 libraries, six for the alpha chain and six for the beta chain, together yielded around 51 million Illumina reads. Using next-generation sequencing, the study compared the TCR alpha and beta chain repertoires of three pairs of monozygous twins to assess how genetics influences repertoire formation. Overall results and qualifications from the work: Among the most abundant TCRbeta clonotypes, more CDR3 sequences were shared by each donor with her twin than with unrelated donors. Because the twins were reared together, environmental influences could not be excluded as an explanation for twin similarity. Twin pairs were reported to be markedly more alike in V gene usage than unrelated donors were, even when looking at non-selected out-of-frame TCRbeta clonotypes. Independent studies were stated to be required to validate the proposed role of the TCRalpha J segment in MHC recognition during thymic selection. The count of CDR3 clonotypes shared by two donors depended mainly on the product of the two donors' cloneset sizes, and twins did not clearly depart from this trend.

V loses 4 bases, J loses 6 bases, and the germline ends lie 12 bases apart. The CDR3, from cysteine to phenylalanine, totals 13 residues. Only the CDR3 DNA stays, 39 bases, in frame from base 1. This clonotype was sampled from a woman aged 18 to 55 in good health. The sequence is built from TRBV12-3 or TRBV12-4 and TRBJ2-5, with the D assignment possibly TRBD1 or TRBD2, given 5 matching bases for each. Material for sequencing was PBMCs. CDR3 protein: CASSSMGVQTQYF. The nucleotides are TGTGCCAGCAGTTCAATGGGGGTACAGACCCAGTACTTC.